This record covers a single TCR beta chain. Its antigen remains undetermined. Base qualities were left out, and no much larger clone turns up one base away. CDR1 and CDR2 were assigned from the germline V gene (reference sequence) as SEHNR and FQNEAQ. The CDR3 covers 16 residues, taking in both the cysteine and the phenylalanine. Only the CDR3 part of the read is kept: 48 bases, read in frame from the first base. Compared with germline, V lacks 1 base and J lacks 8 bases; bases without a gene match: 10. Donors were healthy HIV-negative adults with no recently reported acute infections or vaccinations. Only Caucasian adults living in Nashville, Tennessee, USA were represented among the donors. CD4+ T cells were enriched by magnetic negative selection, after which naive cells were positively selected on CD45RA and the negative fraction was taken as the memory subset. Blood was obtained by leukapheresis, after which PBMCs were separated by Ficoll-Histopaque density gradient centrifugation and cryopreserved in liquid nitrogen vapor phase. Analytical flow cytometry was used to check the purity and quantity of every magnetically sorted T cell population. From each sorted fraction, genomic DNA was isolated and quantified by UV absorbance on a Nanodrop 2000c.

Using the deep immunoSEQ assay, TCR CDR3 regions were amplified from genomic DNA by multiplex PCR. Extracted genomic DNA from each cell subset was spread evenly across all wells of several immunoSEQ 96-well plates, with each plate serving as a replicate. For sorted subsets, roughly 200 ng of genomic DNA, equivalent to 25,000 to 35,000 T cell genomes, went into each replicate PCR. Purified libraries were measured with a Qubit 3.0 fluorometer, size-checked on a Bioanalyzer 2100, and measured again with the KAPA Library Quantification kit. Every immunoSEQ 96-well plate was sequenced on a separate single-read 150-cycle Illumina NextSeq 550 flow cell. The source study handled its data this way. Because the immunoSEQ output held only junctional sequences and lacked quality scores, the filtering could not match the filtering applied to full-length reads. To assign V/J genes and CDR3, sequences were annotated using PyIR, a Python wrapper for IgBLAST v1.9, with IMGT germline references. Reads were removed for weak V/J assignments (E-value above 1e-6), missing CDR3, stop codons, out-of-frame junctions, or ambiguous translated residues. V3J clonotypes were defined by identical inferred V gene, J gene, and CDR3 amino acid sequence. Percentage overlap between repertoires was computed as shared unique clonotypes divided by the size of the smaller repertoire. Three approaches were used to assess repertoire richness: RTK rarefaction, the Chao1 estimator, and Recon v2.1 estimates of unobserved clonotypes. OLGA was used to compute generation probabilities for all TCRbeta clonotypes that the gDNA method yielded from several donors. The table was pulled from immuneACCESS by TCRdb, which kept in-frame rearrangements only. Such tables lose some clones; where checked, under half of the loss comes from unresolved V genes, and the rest has no known cause. Clone size and V and J calls were adopted from that table, with D and trimming inferred from the DNA. The sample table holds roughly 700,000 clones, of which approximately 79% were seen once. The ten largest clones add up to 1.5% to 2% of the sample.

These data belong to a study of shared clonotypes between healthy human individuals (dated by TCRdb to about 2020). With respect to the entire study: A few men and two women, aged 18 to 49 years, made up the cohort. For each donor, three plates each were used for CD4 naive and CD4 memory, two plates were used for CD8 naive, and one plate was used for CD8 memory. To estimate repertoire size and how much clonotypes are shared between individuals, the study performed deep sequencing of blood TCR repertoires from five healthy adults. To increase sequencing depth and limit assay-specific biases, different laboratories used diverse techniques to prepare libraries and sequence TCR repertoires. Leukapheresis yielded between about 0.85 and 10 billion PBMCs per donor. The study at large found these results: Around 5% of naive CD4, 3.5% of naive CD8, 2.3% of memory CD4, and 0.35% to 0.4% of memory CD8 clonotypes were shared across four donors. Pairwise subsampling led to the expectation that sequencing depth would affect the degree of clonotype sharing among donors. Clonotypes shared by all four sorted-subset donors showed higher generation probabilities than non-shared clonotypes. Rarefaction of sorted-subset datasets indicated incomplete sequencing despite the large sequencing depth. The small number of donors limited the genetic and exposure-history diversity represented. Only blood was sampled, and tissue TCR repertoires likely differ from those in blood. Larger estimated clonotype richness was generally found for naive subsets than for memory subsets.

The sequence was obtained from a woman younger than 45 in good health. Recombination connected TRBV7-9 to TRBJ2-3, with 9 bases in between that match TRBD2. Material: memory CD4+ T cells sorted from blood. The cell subset or site tag for this specimen amounts to: CD45RA-negative fraction. The DNA sequence is TGTGCCAGCAGCTTAGTTCTAGCGGGACCTGGGGTTACGCAGTATTTT. This translates into CASSLVLAGPGVTQYF.